This T cell receptor (beta chain) derives from a study of cytomegalovirus exposure and HLA in healthy donors. The PCR had 60 Vbeta and 13 Jbeta primers. Clones were read by immunoSEQ multiplex PCR, and TCRdb kept only the in-frame ones, dropping some. The sample lists about 250,000 clones; 80% were seen once. Broader study findings: V- and J-gene trimming in TCR beta was tied to a missense DCLRE1C variant by an analysis performed later.

Remarks on this clone: The antigen is undetermined.

Germline trimming cut 5 bases from V and 3 bases from J; bases unmatched to any gene: 15. This CDR3 spans 18 amino acids. The germline CDR1 and CDR2 sequences are SEHNR and FQNEAQ (reference sequence). This sequence was found in a girl aged 2 to 9 in good health and CMV-seronegative. The sample comprised PBMCs. The gene calls are TRBV7-9 and TRBJ2-5, with 10 bases lining up with TRBD1. CDR3 bases: TGTGCCAGCAGCCTCCCCCGTTTGGGACAGGGGACCGAAGAGACCCAGTACTTC. Translating it yields CASSLPRLGQGTEETQYF.